The clone carrying this T cell receptor beta chain has a handful of counts. Its target is not known. These data come from a study of beta chain features in type 1 diabetes. Findings of the study overall: Insertions at VDJ junctions were less frequent in type 1 diabetes patients. These patients also deleted more nucleotides at the same junctions. Amplification by PCR could prefer shorter templates, with the same effect in patients and controls. Compared with healthy donors, patients appeared to share more similar naive, central memory and regulatory TCRB repertoires. The study found moderately but significantly shorter TCRB CDR3s in all four CD4+ subsets of Type 1 diabetes patients.

CDR3 length: 15 amino acids. Germline V CDR1 and CDR2: SGHRS, YFSETQ. The trim removed 0 bases at V and 4 bases at J, leaving 5 bases unmatched. The investigators reverse transcribed all of the isolated RNA, so they sequenced expressed TCRB transcripts. The table came from immunoSEQ multiplex PCR; TCRdb's copy has only in-frame clones and leaves some out. Counted here are roughly 180,000 clones, 7.5% to 8.5% occurring once; the ten biggest clones make up 0.5%. The chain employs TRBV5-1 and TRBJ2-5; TRBD1 agrees at 8 bases. Material for sequencing was central memory CD4+ T cells from blood. The sequence came from a man aged 18 to 35 with type 1 diabetes. This CDR3 reads CASSLVSTGGETQYF. In DNA, the CDR3 is TGCGCCAGCAGCTTGGTCTCAACAGGGGGAGAGACCCAGTACTTC.